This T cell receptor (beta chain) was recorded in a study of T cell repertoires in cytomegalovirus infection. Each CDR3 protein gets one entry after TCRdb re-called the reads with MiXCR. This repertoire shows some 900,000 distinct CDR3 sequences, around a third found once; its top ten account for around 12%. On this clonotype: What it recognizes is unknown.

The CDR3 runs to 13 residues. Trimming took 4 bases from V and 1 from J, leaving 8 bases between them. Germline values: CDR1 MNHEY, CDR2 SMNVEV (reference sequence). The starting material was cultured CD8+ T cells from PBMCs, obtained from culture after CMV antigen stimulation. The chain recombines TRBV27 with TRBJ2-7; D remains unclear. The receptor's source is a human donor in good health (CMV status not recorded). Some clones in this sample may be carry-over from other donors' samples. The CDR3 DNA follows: TGTGCCAGCAGTTACGAACCTTCCTACGAGCAGTACTTC. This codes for CASSYEPSYEQYF.